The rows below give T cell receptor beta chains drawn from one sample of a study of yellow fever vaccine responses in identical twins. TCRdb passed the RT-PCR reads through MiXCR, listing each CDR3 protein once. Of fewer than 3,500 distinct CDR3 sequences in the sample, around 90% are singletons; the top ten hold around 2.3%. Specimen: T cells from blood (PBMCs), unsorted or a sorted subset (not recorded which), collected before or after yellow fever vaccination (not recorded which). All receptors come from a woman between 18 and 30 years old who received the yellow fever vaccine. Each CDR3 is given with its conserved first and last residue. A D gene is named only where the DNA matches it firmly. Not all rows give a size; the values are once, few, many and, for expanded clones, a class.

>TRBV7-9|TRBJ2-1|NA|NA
CASSWIYNEQFF
TGTGCCAGCAGCTGGATCTACAATGAGCAGTTCTTC
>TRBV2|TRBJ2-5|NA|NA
CASSEWSVGQETQYF
TGTGCCAGCAGTGAATGGTCCGTCGGACAAGAGACCCAGTACTTC
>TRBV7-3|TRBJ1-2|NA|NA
CASSLNGGSGGYTF
TGTGCCAGCAGCTTAAATGGGGGCTCTGGCGGCTACACCTTC
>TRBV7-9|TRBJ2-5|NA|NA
CASKSQETQYF
TGTGCCAGCAAGTCTCAAGAGACCCAGTACTTC
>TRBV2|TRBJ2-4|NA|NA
CASSIQKVRF
TGTGCCAGCAGTATACAGAAAGTACGTTTC
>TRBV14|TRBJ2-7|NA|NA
CASSQDLSYEQYF
TGTGCCAGCAGCCAAGATTTGAGCTACGAGCAGTACTTC
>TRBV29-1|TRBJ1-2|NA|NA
CSGFMTAGHYGYTF
TGCAGCGGTTTCATGACAGCGGGGCACTATGGCTACACCTTC
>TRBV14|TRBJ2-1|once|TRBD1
CASSPTTGDNEQFF
TGTGCCAGCAGCCCAACGACAGGGGACAATGAGCAGTTCTTC
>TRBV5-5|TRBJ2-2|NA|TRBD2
CASSLPSGNTGELFF
TGTGCCAGCAGCTTGCCTAGCGGTAACACCGGGGAGCTGTTTTTT
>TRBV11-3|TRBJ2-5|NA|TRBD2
CASSGGLAGTQETQYF
TGTGCCAGCAGCGGGGGATTAGCGGGAACCCAAGAGACCCAGTACTTC
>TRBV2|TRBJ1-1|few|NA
CASTKDRSTEAFF
TGTGCCAGCACGAAGGATCGGAGCACTGAAGCTTTCTTT
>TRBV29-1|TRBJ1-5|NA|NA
CSVEEGPGRFDSNQPQHF
TGCAGCGTTGAGGAGGGGCCCGGCAGGTTCGATAGCAATCAGCCCCAGCATTTT
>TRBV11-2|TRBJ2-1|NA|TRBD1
CASSSGAEQGGFLNNEQFF
TGTGCCAGCAGCTCCGGGGCAGAACAGGGGGGTTTCTTGAACAATGAGCAGTTCTTC
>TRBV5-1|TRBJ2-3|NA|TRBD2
CASSRGLSTDTQYF
TGCGCCAGCAGCCGGGGACTATCCACAGATACGCAGTATTTT
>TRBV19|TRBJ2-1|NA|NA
CASRQLSSYNEQFF
TGTGCCAGTCGACAATTGAGCTCCTACAATGAGCAGTTCTTC
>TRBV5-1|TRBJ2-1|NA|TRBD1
CASSSQGATYNEQFF
TGCGCCAGCAGCTCCCAGGGGGCTACCTACAATGAGCAGTTCTTC
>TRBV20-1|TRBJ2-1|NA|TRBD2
CSEKLAGLNEQFF
TGCAGTGAAAAACTAGCGGGGCTAAATGAGCAGTTCTTC
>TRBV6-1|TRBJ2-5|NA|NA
CASSGLVGETQYF
TGTGCCAGCAGTGGGCTGGTGGGGGAGACCCAGTACTTC
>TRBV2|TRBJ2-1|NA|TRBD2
CASTYGGTYNEQFF
TGTGCCAGCACCTACGGGGGGACTTACAATGAGCAGTTCTTC
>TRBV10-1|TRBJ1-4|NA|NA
CASTKVGRNEKLFF
TGCGCCAGCACTAAGGTAGGCCGGAATGAAAAACTGTTTTTT
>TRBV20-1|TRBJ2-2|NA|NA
CSASKGVGELFF
TGCAGTGCTAGTAAAGGGGTCGGGGAGCTGTTTTTT
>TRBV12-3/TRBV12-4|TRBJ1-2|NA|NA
CASSTRALYYGYTF
TGTGCCAGCAGTACCCGGGCTCTCTACTATGGCTACACCTTC
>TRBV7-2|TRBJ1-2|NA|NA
CASSFRGEYGYTF
TGTGCCAGCAGCTTCAGAGGGGAATATGGCTACACCTTC
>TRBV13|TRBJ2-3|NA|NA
CASNGFYTDTQYF
TGTGCCAGCAACGGGTTCTACACAGATACGCAGTATTTT
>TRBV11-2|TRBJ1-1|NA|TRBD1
CASTRSGQGQNTEAFF
TGTGCCAGCACCAGAAGCGGACAGGGGCAAAACACTGAAGCTTTCTTT
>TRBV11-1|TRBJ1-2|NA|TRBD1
CASSAPGTGNYGYTF
TGTGCCAGCAGCGCCCCCGGGACAGGGAACTATGGCTACACCTTC
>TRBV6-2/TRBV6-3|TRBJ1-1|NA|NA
CASSYPTTRGTEAFF
TGTGCCAGCAGTTACCCGACCACCCGGGGCACTGAAGCTTTCTTT
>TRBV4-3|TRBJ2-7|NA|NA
CASSQVLASSYEQYF
TGCGCCAGCAGCCAAGTTTTGGCGAGCTCCTACGAGCAGTACTTC
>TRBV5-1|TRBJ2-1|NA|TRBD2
CASSLLAGGYNEQFF
TGCGCCAGCAGCCTACTAGCGGGAGGGTACAATGAGCAGTTCTTC
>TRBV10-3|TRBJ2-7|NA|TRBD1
CAISPGTGLYEQYF
TGTGCCATCAGCCCCGGGACAGGTCTTTACGAGCAGTACTTC
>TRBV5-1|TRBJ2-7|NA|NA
CASSDPARLEQYF
TGCGCCAGCAGCGATCCCGCTCGACTCGAGCAGTACTTC
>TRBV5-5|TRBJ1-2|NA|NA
CASSLEPGRSYGYTF
TGTGCCAGCAGCTTGGAACCGGGACGGAGCTATGGCTACACCTTC
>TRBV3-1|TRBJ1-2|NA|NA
CASSKRTGNYGYTF
TGTGCCAGCAGCAAAAGAACCGGGAACTATGGCTACACCTTC
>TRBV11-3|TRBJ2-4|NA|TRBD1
CASSRQGPLAKNIQYF
TGTGCCAGCAGCCGACAGGGGCCCTTAGCCAAAAACATTCAGTACTTC
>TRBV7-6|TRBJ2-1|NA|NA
CASSPTTLNEQFF
TGTGCCAGCAGCCCTACGACCTTAAATGAGCAGTTCTTC
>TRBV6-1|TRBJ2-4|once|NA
CASSGPGAKNIQYF
TGTGCCAGCAGTGGTCCAGGGGCCAAAAACATTCAGTACTTC
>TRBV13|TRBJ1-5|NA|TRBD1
CASSSGDRAADQPQHF
TGTGCCAGCAGCAGCGGAGACAGGGCGGCGGATCAGCCCCAGCATTTT
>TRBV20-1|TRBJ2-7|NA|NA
CSARSAASVTYEQYF
TGCAGTGCTAGGTCTGCGGCTAGCGTAACCTACGAGCAGTACTTC
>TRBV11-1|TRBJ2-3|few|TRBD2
CASCPAGGPTDTQYF
TGTGCCAGCTGTCCAGCGGGGGGGCCCACAGATACGCAGTATTTT
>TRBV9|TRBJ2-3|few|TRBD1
CASSLQGVTDTQYF
TGTGCCAGCAGCCTACAGGGGGTCACAGATACGCAGTATTTT
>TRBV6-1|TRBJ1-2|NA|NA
CASSANGLGHYGYTF
TGTGCCAGCAGTGCGAACGGGCTCGGCCACTATGGCTACACCTTC
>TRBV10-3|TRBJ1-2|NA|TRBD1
CAISGGGLYGYTF
TGTGCCATCAGTGGAGGGGGCCTTTATGGCTACACCTTC
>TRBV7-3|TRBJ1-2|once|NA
CASSRYSDPDSSYGYTF
TGTGCCAGCAGCCGTTATTCAGACCCGGACAGCTCCTATGGCTACACCTTC
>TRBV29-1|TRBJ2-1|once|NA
CSVHGLYNEQFF
TGCAGCGTTCACGGACTTTACAATGAGCAGTTCTTC
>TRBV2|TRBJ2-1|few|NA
CASSEQGMNEQFF
TGTGCCAGCAGTGAACAGGGGATGAATGAGCAGTTCTTC
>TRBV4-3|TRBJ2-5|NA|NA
CASSQALLGRETQYF
TGCGCCAGCAGCCAAGCCCTCTTAGGGCGGGAGACCCAGTACTTC
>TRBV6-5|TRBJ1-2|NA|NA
CASSYSESGGAGYTF
TGTGCCAGCAGTTACTCCGAATCCGGGGGAGCTGGCTACACCTTC
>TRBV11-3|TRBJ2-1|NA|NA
CASSLGHEQFF
TGTGCCAGCAGCTTAGGTCATGAGCAGTTCTTC
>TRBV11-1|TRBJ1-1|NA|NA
CASSRRTLEAFF
TGTGCCAGCAGCCGCCGGACACTCGAAGCTTTCTTT
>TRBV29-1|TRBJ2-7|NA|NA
CSALDYEQYF
TGCAGCGCCTTGGACTACGAGCAGTACTTC
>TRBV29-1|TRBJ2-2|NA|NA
CSVYLGMNTGELFF
TGCAGCGTTTACCTCGGGATGAACACCGGGGAGCTGTTTTTT
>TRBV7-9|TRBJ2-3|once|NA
CASSLSFGRDTDTQYF
TGTGCCAGCAGCTTAAGCTTCGGCAGGGACACAGATACGCAGTATTTT
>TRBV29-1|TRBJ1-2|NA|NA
CSVGAGYGYTF
TGCAGTGTGGGGGCTGGGTATGGCTACACCTTC
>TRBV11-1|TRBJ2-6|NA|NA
CASSGGSGANVLTF
TGTGCCAGCAGCGGGGGGTCTGGGGCCAACGTCCTGACTTTC